These 15 T cell receptor beta chains were all obtained from the same sample, sequenced in a study of blood T cell repertoires in COVID-19. Using immunoSEQ multiplex PCR, the repertoire was profiled, and TCRdb retains in-frame clones only, with some absent. The sample lists almost 300,000 clones, roughly 91% occurring once. The sample comprised peripheral blood. These receptors were taken from a woman aged 25 to 39 with COVID-19, enrolled during active disease.

The gene calls are TRBV5-5 and TRBJ1-6; the match to TRBD1 covers 8 bases. Germline assignment: CDR1 SGHKS and CDR2 YYEKEE (reference sequence). This CDR3 comprises 16 residues. V lost 2 bases, J lost 0 bases, and 1 base stayed unmatched. The CDR3 DNA reads TGTGCCAGCAGCTTCGGACAGGGCTCCTATAATTCACCCCTCCACTTT. Its translation: CASSFGQGSYNSPLHF.

This clone has just a few counts. The CDR3 reads CASSYSDFGNTIYF. The CDR3 DNA sequence: TGTGCCAGCAGTTACTCCGACTTTGGAAACACCATATATTTT. This chain links TRBV6-5 with TRBJ1-3; no definite D call. Trimming took off 0 bases at V and 3 bases at J, with 6 bases between the two ends. The CDR3 loop spans 14 amino acids. Germline CDR1 is MNHEY and CDR2 is SVGAGI.

This chain uses TRBV5-1 with TRBJ1-2, with TRBD1 matching over 12 bases. The CDR3 has 16 amino acids. The V and J ends lost 5 bases and 4 bases, in that order; junction bases with no gene match: 9. CDR1 and CDR2 (germline): SGHRS, YFSETQ. The chain's CDR3 is CASRPGQGAPSYGYTF. For the CDR3, the DNA is TGCGCCAGCAGACCGGGACAGGGGGCTCCATCCTATGGCTACACCTTC.

The V and J genes are TRBV11-2 and TRBJ2-7; no reliable D call. V shed 5 bases and J shed 3 bases, with 11 bases lying between them. Germline CDR1 is SGHAT and CDR2 is FQNNGV. The CDR3 runs to 13 residues. The CDR3, as DNA: TGTGCCAGCAGCCTCGGGTGGAGCTACGAGCAGTACTTC. Its protein is CASSLGWSYEQYF.

This clone has only one observation. The chain uses TRBV3-1 (or the pseudogene TRBV3-2) and TRBJ2-1; a possible D gene is TRBD1 (5 bases). There are 16 residues in the CDR3. V lost 2 bases, J lost 4 bases, and 15 bases lay in between. The germline V gene has CDR1 LGHDT and CDR2 YNNKEL (reference sequence). This chain's CDR3 is CASSQMFGAEYNEQFF. In DNA, the CDR3 is TGTGCCAGCAGCCAAATGTTTGGGGCAGAATACAATGAGCAGTTCTTC.

The chain carries TRBV9 and TRBJ2-3; D not resolved. The length of the CDR3 is 14 residues. Germline V lookup: CDR1 SGDLS, CDR2 YYNGEE. Trimming shortened V by 1 base and J by 2 bases, and 8 bases separated the two germline ends. CDR3 sequence reads: CASSVLSTTDTQYF. The CDR3 DNA reads as TGTGCCAGCAGCGTACTTAGCACCACAGATACGCAGTATTTT.

V usage is TRBV9 and J usage is TRBJ2-1; 7 nucleotides agree with TRBD2. Germline V lookup: CDR1 SGDLS, CDR2 YYNGEE. V trimming: 3 bases; J trimming: 2 bases; junction bases outside the gene matches: 5. The CDR3 has 15 residues. CDR3 sequence (DNA): TGTGCCAGCAGCGCCCGGGGGGTCCCCTACAATGAGCAGTTCTTC. Translation gives CASSARGVPYNEQFF.

V is TRBV28 and J is TRBJ1-1; 8 bases map to TRBD1. The V gene's germline CDR1 is MDHEN and CDR2 SYDVKM. Trimming removed 6 bases from V and 4 bases from J; junction bases left unmatched: 10. The CDR3 is 15 amino acids. The CDR3 DNA follows: TGTGCCAGCAGAGCCGAGGACAGGGTAGGCACTGAAGCTTTCTTT. This gives the protein CASRAEDRVGTEAFF.

This clone was recorded once. The chain is built from TRBV11-2 and TRBJ2-5, with D maybe TRBD2 (5 bases). The CDR3 extends over 14 amino acids. CDR1 is SGHAT and CDR2 is FQNNGV in the germline V gene. V lost 1 base, J lost 5 bases, and 11 bases lay in between. CDR3 protein: CASSLVRPGETQYF. The CDR3 bases are TGTGCCAGCAGCTTAGTGCGTCCGGGGGAGACCCAGTACTTC.

V gene TRBV7-9 combines with J gene TRBJ2-2; possibly TRBD1 for D (6 bases). Deletions cut 1 base from V and 2 bases from J, with 17 bases between. The length of the CDR3 is 18 residues. From germline, CDR1 is SEHNR and CDR2 FQNEAQ (reference sequence). The CDR3 coding sequence is TGTGCCAGCAGCTTAGGGTTTGGACAGAAAGCAAACACCGGGGAGCTGTTTTTT. It encodes CASSLGFGQKANTGELFF.

The rearrangement joins TRBV6-1 to TRBJ1-3, with no clear D. Germline CDR1 and CDR2: MNHNS and SASEGT. CDR3 size: 17 residues. The V end lost 4 bases, the J end lost 3 bases, and 19 bases lay between the germline ends. CDR3 bases: TGTGCCAGCAGTGCAATACCGGGAGGTTGGATTGGAAACACCATATATTTT. Translated: CASSAIPGGWIGNTIYF.

The gene calls are TRBV15 and TRBJ1-5, with no clear D. The CDR3 runs to 14 residues. CDR1 and CDR2 from the germline V gene are LNHNV and YYDKDF (reference sequence). Trimming shortened V by 2 bases and J by 5 bases, and 10 bases separated the two germline ends. Here the CDR3 reads CATSRLGDYQPQHF. The CDR3 region has the DNA TGTGCCACCAGCAGACTCGGTGATTATCAGCCCCAGCATTTT.

The rearrangement links TRBV5-4 to TRBJ2-7; 7 bases fit TRBD1. The CDR3 has 13 amino acids. Germline V gives CDR1 SGHNT, CDR2 YYREEE (reference sequence). V was clipped by 3 bases and J by 4 bases; unmatched bases: 4. The CDR3 DNA sequence: TGTGCCAGCAGCTCCAAGACAGGGTACGAGCAGTACTTC. Translated: CASSSKTGYEQYF.

The V call is TRBV5-6, the J call TRBJ1-5; D unresolved. This CDR3 has 18 amino acids. Between the trimmed V and J ends, which lost 2 bases and 3 bases, there was a span of 21 bases. Germline V CDR1 and CDR2: SGHDT, YYEEEE. The CDR3 nucleotides are TGTGCCAGCAGCTTACAAGGAGCTCTTCCCGGCTCCAATCAGCCCCAGCATTTT. Translation gives CASSLQGALPGSNQPQHF.

This clone has only one observation. This rearrangement joins TRBV10-2 to TRBJ2-2, with a possible D match to TRBD1 (6 bases). Trimming removed 11 bases at V and 0 bases at J, with 16 bases between. Germline CDR1 and CDR2: WSHSY and SAAADI. The CDR3 is made up of 15 amino acids. The CDR3 DNA follows: TGCGCCTCGAGGATCAGGGGCCCGAACACCGGGGAGCTGTTTTTT. As protein: CASRIRGPNTGELFF.